These 21 T cell receptor beta chains came from one sample sequenced in a study of regulatory T cells in long-lasting Graves disease. Sample time point: newly diagnosed GD, antithyroid drugs for less than 3 months. The TCR library was prepared using RNA isolated from PBMCs. CDR3-region Arm-PCR and iRepertoire HTBI primers produced the TCR beta libraries. TCRdb analysed the multiplex PCR reads with MiXCR anew, one entry per CDR3 protein. Of 400,000 to 450,000 distinct CDR3 sequences in the sample, 15% to 20% were seen once. The data were also submitted as part of a second study, on T cells in Graves' hyperthyroidism and ophthalmopathy.

The sequencing used peripheral blood mononuclear cells (PBMCs), collected at new diagnosis, from a patient treated with antithyroid drugs. The receptors originated from a young woman with Graves disease.

This clonotype was detected ten times or more. The genes are TRBV7-2 and TRBJ2-1; the D gene is possibly TRBD1 (5 bases). V was clipped by 1 base and J by 0 bases, with 10 bases between them. The CDR3 contains 16 residues. The germline V gene encodes CDR1 SGHTA and CDR2 FQGNSA. The CDR3 coding sequence is TGTGCCAGCAGCTTAGGGGGCGTGAGCTCCTACAATGAGCAGTTCTTC. Encoded protein: CASSLGGVSSYNEQFF.

Many counts were recorded for this clonotype. This chain links TRBV29-1 with TRBJ2-7; no reliable D call. V dropped 5 bases and J dropped 2 bases, with 13 bases sitting between them. CDR1 SQVTM and CDR2 ANQGSEA come from the germline V gene. The CDR3 has 13 residues. The CDR3 DNA follows: TGCAGCGTTATTAAGACGGATACCTACGAGCAGTACTTC. It is translated as CSVIKTDTYEQYF.

This clonotype showed up many times. The chain uses TRBV5-5 and TRBJ2-1; 8 bases align to TRBD2. The CDR3 has 16 amino acids. Germline trimming cut 3 bases from V and 6 bases from J; bases unmatched to any gene: 11. Per the germline V gene, CDR1 is SGHKS and CDR2 is YYEKEE (reference sequence). CDR3 region: CASSSQFSGIGNEQFF. CDR3 DNA: TGTGCCAGCAGCTCTCAGTTTAGCGGGATCGGCAATGAGCAGTTCTTC. Using reference TRBV5-5 and TRBJ2-1 for the parts outside the CDR3, the full variable domain is DAGVTQSPTHLIKTRGQQVTLRCSPISGHKSVSWYQQVLGQGPQFIFQYYEKEERGRGNFPDRFSARQFPNYSSELNVNALLLGDSALYLCASSSQFSGIGNEQFFGPGTRLTVL.

This clonotype has at least ten counts. The chain combines TRBV28 with TRBJ2-3; D may be TRBD2 (6 bases). The CDR3 contains 15 residues. Per germline, CDR1 MDHEN and CDR2 SYDVKM. Trimming took 8 bases from V and 0 from J, leaving 15 bases between them. The CDR3 nucleotides are TGTGCCAGCGCCGTATCCGGGACTAGCACAGATACGCAGTATTTT. Its translation: CASAVSGTSTDTQYF.

This clonotype was found many times. The chain recombines TRBV7-9 with TRBJ1-2; D call uncertain. This CDR3 has 12 residues. Germline-derived CDR1 and CDR2 are SEHNR and FQNEAQ (reference sequence). Deletions cut 7 bases from V and 4 bases from J, with 10 bases between. The CDR3 DNA sequence: TGTGCCAGCACGCTAGGAGTCTATGGCTACACCTTC. The encoded protein is CASTLGVYGYTF.

This clonotype was counted only a few times. With a much larger clone just one base away, this may be a read error. The CDR3 carries no conserved terminal phenylalanine or tryptophan, so it likely arises from a read error. V usage is TRBV7-8 and J usage is TRBJ1-2, with unresolved D. V lost 5 bases to trimming and J lost 1 base, with 11 bases between them. Germline V gene data show CDR1 as SGHVS and CDR2 as FQNEAQ. The CDR3 is made up of 14 amino acids. Here the CDR3 DNA reads TGTGCCAGCAGCCGTGACCCGGGTAACTATGGCTACACCCTC. It specifies CASSRDPGNYGYTL.

This clonotype was detected a few times. This rearrangement joins TRBV7-2 to TRBJ2-3; the D gene is possibly TRBD1 (9 bases). Germline CDR1 reads SGHTA; CDR2 reads FQGNSA. Trimming removed 7 bases at V and 4 bases at J, with 18 bases between. The CDR3 is made up of 15 amino acids. CDR3 coding DNA: TGTGCCAGCACGGGGGGGGGACAGGGTGCAGATACGCAGTATTTT. Translated, it gives CASTGGGQGADTQYF.

The chain employs TRBV4-1 and TRBJ1-2, with D hard to call. V was clipped by 3 bases and J by 4 bases, with 12 bases between them. The CDR3 is 14 amino acids. CDR1 is MGHRA and CDR2 is YSYEKL in the germline V gene. The chain's CDR3 is CASSHTGEGYGYTF. The CDR3 nucleotides read TGCGCCAGCAGCCATACGGGAGAGGGCTATGGCTACACCTTC.

This clonotype was counted many times. The chain couples TRBV28 to TRBJ2-5; 10 bases align to TRBD2. This CDR3 contains 17 residues. Germline CDR1 reads MDHEN; CDR2 reads SYDVKM. V shed 3 bases and J 5 bases; nucleotides not matched to a gene: 12. CDR3 sequence reads: CASSFASSGSEWETQYF. As DNA, the CDR3 is TGTGCCAGCAGTTTTGCGTCTAGCGGGAGTGAATGGGAGACCCAGTACTTC.

This clonotype was found many times. The chain recombines TRBV5-1 with TRBJ2-1; D perhaps matches TRBD2 (5 bases). The V gene's germline CDR1 is SGHRS and CDR2 YFSETQ. CDR3 length: 13 residues. V lost 5 bases, J lost 7 bases, and 13 bases lay in between. For the CDR3, the DNA is TGCGCCAGCAGTCGACTACTAGGAAATGAGCAGTTCTTC. It is translated as CASSRLLGNEQFF.

The rearrangement uses TRBV27 and TRBJ2-3; D remains unclear. The germline V gene has CDR1 MNHEY and CDR2 SMNVEV (reference sequence). Trimming cost V 2 bases and J 6 bases, with 15 bases left between them. This CDR3 region has 15 residues. The CDR3 DNA follows: TGTGCCAGCAGTTTAGGGCAGGCAGCGTGGGATACGCAGTATTTT. Protein sequence: CASSLGQAAWDTQYF.

The rearrangement uses TRBV10-3 and TRBJ1-6; D remains ambiguous. The CDR3 length is 14 residues. V shed 3 bases and J shed 7 bases, with 10 bases lying between them. Germline V gene sequence: CDR1 ENHRY, CDR2 SYGVKD. CDR3 residues: CAISDGPRNSPLHF. In nucleotides, the CDR3 is TGTGCCATCAGTGACGGGCCCCGGAATTCACCCCTCCACTTT.

This clonotype showed up many times. V gene TRBV27 combines with J gene TRBJ1-5, with 8 positions matching TRBD1. The length of the CDR3 is 13 residues. Germline assignment: CDR1 MNHEY and CDR2 SMNVEV (reference sequence). V was clipped by 5 bases and J by 6 bases; unmatched bases: 3. The CDR3 sequence: CASSRTGLQPQHF. The CDR3 DNA reads as TGTGCCAGCAGTCGGACAGGGCTTCAGCCCCAGCATTTT.

This sequence joins TRBV28 and TRBJ2-7; 13 bases match TRBD2. The ends lost 6 bases at V and 1 base at J; junction bases unmatched: 9. Germline V CDR1 and CDR2: MDHEN, SYDVKM. This CDR3 has 17 amino acids. CDR3 nucleotides: TGTGCCAGCAGCCTATGGGGACTAGCGGGAATATCCTACGAGCAGTACTTC. Encoded protein: CASSLWGLAGISYEQYF.

V is TRBV28 and J is TRBJ2-6, with TRBD2 as a possible D gene (6 bases). Trimming cost V 4 bases and J 0 bases, with 10 bases left between them. CDR1 is MDHEN, CDR2 SYDVKM, per germline. The CDR3 runs to 16 residues. CDR3 nucleotides: TGTGCCAGCAGTTCGGGACTTCGCTCTGGGGCCAACGTCCTGACTTTC. Its translation: CASSSGLRSGANVLTF.

This clonotype has at least ten counts. The chain couples TRBV2 to TRBJ1-5; D unclear. V was trimmed by 3 bases and J by 5 bases, leaving 14 bases between them. The CDR3 contains 15 residues. Germline loops: CDR1 SNHLY, CDR2 FYNNEI. The CDR3 protein is CASSERRAAYQPQHF. For the CDR3, the DNA is TGTGCCAGCAGTGAGAGGAGGGCGGCATATCAGCCCCAGCATTTT.

This clonotype was counted once. The chain joins TRBV19 to TRBJ2-6; possible D gene TRBD1, 6 bases. Germline CDR1 reads LNHDA; CDR2 reads SQIVND (reference sequence). Trimming stripped 4 bases from V and 0 bases from J, with 16 bases between. This CDR3 comprises 18 residues. The CDR3 spells CASSTRQAPYSGANVLTF. As DNA, the CDR3 is TGTGCCAGTAGTACCCGACAGGCCCCCTACTCTGGGGCCAACGTCCTGACTTTC.

This clonotype has ten or more counts. The genes are TRBV11-2 and TRBJ2-3, with 8 nucleotides matching TRBD2. Germline CDR1 SGHAT, CDR2 FQNNGV. The junction had 13 bases not matched to a gene; V was cut back by 5 bases and J by 3 bases. The length of the CDR3 is 17 residues. CDR3 region: CASSITIAAGGTDTQYF. Here the CDR3 DNA reads TGTGCCAGCAGCATTACCATTGCGGCGGGAGGAACAGATACGCAGTATTTT.

The J gene is TRBJ2-6, the V gene TRBV6-1; 7 bases are shared with TRBD1. The CDR3 spans 15 residues. Germline loops: CDR1 MNHNS, CDR2 SASEGT. J was trimmed by 2 bases and V by 7 bases; bases with no gene match: 5. The CDR3 DNA sequence: TGTGCCAGCAATCCAGACAGGGCTGGGGCCAACGTCCTGACTTTC. Translation gives CASNPDRAGANVLTF.

This clonotype has ten or more counts. This chain uses TRBV27 with TRBJ2-7; 9 bases align to TRBD1. The germline V gene has CDR1 MNHEY and CDR2 SMNVEV (reference sequence). This CDR3 region has 14 residues. Trimming removed 5 bases from V and 5 bases from J; junction bases left unmatched: 7. This CDR3 is CASSRGQGNDEQYF. In nucleotides, the CDR3 is TGTGCCAGCAGTCGTGGACAGGGGAATGACGAGCAGTACTTC.

In this sample, this clonotype turned up many times. This chain joins TRBV20-1 and TRBJ2-7; D is possibly TRBD2 (6 bases). The CDR3 has 12 amino acids. Germline V CDR1 and CDR2: DFQATT, SNEGSKA (reference sequence). Trimming took 2 bases from V and 3 from J, leaving 8 bases between them. The CDR3 protein is CSARRDFYEQYF. The CDR3 DNA reads as TGCAGTGCTAGACGGGACTTCTACGAGCAGTACTTC.